This TCR beta chain was sequenced in a study of cytomegalovirus exposure and HLA in healthy donors. PCR used 60 Vbeta primers and 13 Jbeta primers. Here immunoSEQ multiplex PCR was the method, and the copy in TCRdb shows in-frame clones only, minus some. The profile shows more than 95,000 clones, around 80% of them singletons. Study findings and constraints: Further analysis was carried out later, and it showed several of the most significant clusters appearing linked to common viral pathogens.

The table lists this clone with a count of one. Its cognate antigen is unknown. The CDR3 has 16 amino acids. Trimming at V came to 3 bases and at J to 3 bases, leaving 6 bases not matched to a gene. CDR1 is MGHRA and CDR2 is YSYEKL in the germline V gene. The clonotype originates from a man younger than 30 in good health and CMV-seronegative. This chain uses TRBV4-1 with TRBJ2-1; 9 bases line up with TRBD2. The sequencing input was PBMCs. CDR3 protein: CASSQPTSGIYNEQFF. The CDR3 bases are TGCGCCAGCAGCCAGCCGACTAGCGGTATCTACAATGAGCAGTTCTTC.